A selection of T cell receptor beta chains follows, all from one sample in a study of T cells in Graves' hyperthyroidism and ophthalmopathy. TCRdb reanalysed the multiplex PCR reads using MiXCR and keeps one entry per CDR3 protein. This table has about 320,000 distinct CDR3 sequences, approximately 17% appearing once. Sequenced sample: blood. These receptors were taken from a man under 40 with Graves' hyperthyroidism. Each CDR3 is given without its conserved first and last residue.

J gene: TRBJ1-5; V gene: TRBV5-1; CDR3 protein: ASSDPGPNQPQH
J gene: TRBJ2-3; V gene: TRBV5-1; CDR3 protein: ASSTLAGVPDTQY
J gene: TRBJ2-7; V gene: TRBV6-6; CDR3 protein: ASSYSRPGTYEQY
J gene: TRBJ2-3; V gene: TRBV20-1; CDR3 protein: SARTSPAGFLSQY
J gene: TRBJ2-2; V gene: TRBV12-3/TRBV12-4; CDR3 protein: ASTPRFGGRETGELF
J gene: TRBJ2-1; V gene: TRBV7-9; CDR3 protein: ASSKLAGVHNEQF
J gene: TRBJ2-5; V gene: TRBV12-3/TRBV12-4; CDR3 protein: ASSPPGLAGVRETQY
J gene: TRBJ2-7; V gene: TRBV5-1; CDR3 protein: ASSSGQASYEQY
J gene: TRBJ2-3; V gene: TRBV11-2; CDR3 protein: ASSLSSSGSSTDTQY
J gene: TRBJ2-3; V gene: TRBV27; CDR3 protein: ASSPPSADTQY
J gene: TRBJ2-2; V gene: TRBV5-1; CDR3 protein: ASSLAPPGRRTGELF
J gene: TRBJ1-2; V gene: TRBV30; CDR3 protein: AWSPGINYGYT
J gene: TRBJ2-2; V gene: TRBV4-1; CDR3 protein: ASSYGLLNTGELF
J gene: TRBJ2-3; V gene: TRBV2; CDR3 protein: ATRGYADTQY
J gene: TRBJ2-5; V gene: TRBV7-2; CDR3 protein: ASSPGTGEETQY
J gene: TRBJ1-2; V gene: TRBV20-1; CDR3 protein: SARSRENGYT
J gene: TRBJ1-2; V gene: TRBV5-6; CDR3 protein: ASSDTRNYGYT
J gene: TRBJ1-2; V gene: TRBV12-5; CDR3 protein: ASGEPRVAGYT
J gene: TRBJ2-7; V gene: TRBV20-1; CDR3 protein: SARGVQDEQY
J gene: TRBJ2-3; V gene: TRBV7-3; CDR3 protein: TSSPRAGANSDTQY
J gene: TRBJ2-7; V gene: TRBV10-3; CDR3 protein: AISSGRPDEQY
J gene: TRBJ2-2; V gene: TRBV27; CDR3 protein: ASSSWPGNTGELF
J gene: TRBJ2-1; V gene: TRBV2; CDR3 protein: ADSVTPRGNEQF
J gene: TRBJ2-3; V gene: TRBV11-2; CDR3 protein: ASSSSTGGTDTQY